This T cell receptor beta chain was sequenced for a study of sequential checkpoint blockade in melanoma. The treatment: randomized to nivolumab then ipilimumab (arm A) or the reverse (arm B). Sequencing used immunoSEQ multiplex PCR; TCRdb keeps in-frame clones, though not all of them. The table lists 10,000 to 15,000 clones, around 23% of them singletons. This CDR3 has 12 amino acids. Germline lookup yields CDR1 KGHSH and CDR2 LQKENI. V was pared by 2 bases and J by 3 bases, with 4 bases between. The rearrangement links TRBV18 to TRBJ1-2, with D unclear. This receptor was obtained from a human donor with melanoma. This sample comprised tumor tissue (inferred from file names), obtained from a patient given nivolumab and ipilimumab in sequence. CDR3: CASSPEDYGYTF. The CDR3 DNA sequence: TGTGCCAGCTCACCAGAAGACTATGGCTACACCTTC.